This T cell receptor beta chain was obtained from a study of cytomegalovirus exposure and HLA in healthy donors. In the study overall: From about 200 million T cells, an earlier analysis saw 110 million or so unique TCR beta sequences. The Caucasian-associated ancestry cluster contained 81% of the approximately 400 genotyped donors.

Healthy bone marrow donors made up the cohort. Researchers ran the PCR with 60 Vbeta and 13 Jbeta primers. Repertoires were generated with immunoSEQ multiplex PCR, while TCRdb's copy carries only in-frame clones and drops some. The sample records about 160,000 clones, 60% to 85% being singletons. Study-level findings and limits: Analysis was carried out at a later point, and it linked a missense DCLRE1C variant to TCR beta V- and J-gene trimming.

The CDR3 has 15 amino acids. Germline values: CDR1 SEHNR, CDR2 FQNEAQ (reference sequence). Trimming took off 6 bases at V and 3 bases at J, with 18 bases between the two ends. As for this clone: The antigen is not known.

The material sequenced was PBMCs. This sequence was found in a woman between 50 and 59 years old in good health and CMV-seropositive. This chain joins TRBV7-9 and TRBJ2-7; D is possibly TRBD1 (6 bases). CDR3: CASSLQGIRGYEQYF. CDR3 DNA: TGTGCCAGCAGTTTACAGGGAATAAGGGGCTACGAGCAGTACTTC.